One and the same sample provided the 18 T cell receptor beta chains below, sequenced in a study of shared clonotypes between healthy human individuals. Libraries were prepared by immunoSEQ multiplex PCR; TCRdb keeps only in-frame clonotypes and omits some of them. Of about 980,000 clones in the sample, 76% were seen once. Sample: memory CD4+ T cells sorted from blood. Subset indicated: CD45RA-negative fraction. Receptors originate from a man younger than 30 in good health.

This chain connects TRBV7-8 to TRBJ2-3; the D is unclear. Trimming took 3 bases from V and 1 from J, leaving 5 bases between them. Germline CDR1 and CDR2: SGHVS and FQNEAQ. The CDR3 has 13 residues. For the CDR3, the DNA is TGTGCCAGCAGCTTTTTCCGCACAGATACGCAGTATTTT. This translates into CASSFFRTDTQYF.

Turning to this clone: Additional DNA sequences in this sample encode the identical CDR3. The chain links TRBV7-2 to TRBJ2-7; D might be TRBD1 or TRBD2, each matching 5 bases. From germline, CDR1 is SGHTA and CDR2 FQGNSA. The CDR3 sequence is 14 residues long. V lost 6 bases, J lost 2 bases, and 14 bases lay in between. The CDR3 DNA follows: TGTGCCAGCAGTAGCCGGGACCCCACCTACGAGCAGTACTTC. Its translation is CASSSRDPTYEQYF.

Remarks on this clone: Other DNA sequences of this sample code for an identical CDR3. This chain links TRBV5-1 with TRBJ2-1; TRBD2 matches at 13 bases. CDR1 and CDR2 from the germline V gene are SGHRS and YFSETQ. The CDR3 extends over 17 amino acids. V trimming: 0 bases; J trimming: 5 bases; junction bases outside the gene matches: 5. In nucleotides, the CDR3 is TGCGCCAGCAGCTTGGCCCCCGGACTAGCGGGGGACAATGAGCAGTTCTTC. This sequence encodes CASSLAPGLAGDNEQFF.

A single count supports this clone. The V gene is TRBV13, the J gene TRBJ2-7; 12 bases agree with TRBD2. Germline V CDR1 and CDR2: PRHDT, FYEKMQ (reference sequence). After removal of 5 bases from V and 0 bases from J, the junction contained 11 bases not matched to a gene. The CDR3 contains 18 residues. The CDR3 bases are TGTGCCAGCAGCCCGGACAGGCTGACTAGCGGGAGCTCCTACGAGCAGTACTTC. Translating gives CASSPDRLTSGSSYEQYF.

V and J are TRBV10-1 and TRBJ2-2, with D perhaps TRBD2 (5 bases). V was cut by 2 bases and J by 2 bases, with 12 bases left in between. Germline V gives CDR1 WNHNN, CDR2 SYGVQD (reference sequence). CDR3 size: 16 residues. The CDR3 region has the DNA TGCGCCAGCAGTGAGGTGGGGAGACGAAACACCGGGGAGCTGTTTTTT. Translated, it gives CASSEVGRRNTGELFF.

This chain uses TRBV27 with TRBJ1-2; TRBD1 matches at 7 bases. From germline, CDR1 is MNHEY and CDR2 SMNVEV (reference sequence). CDR3 length equals 13 residues. Trimming took 4 bases from V and 4 from J; bases not matched to a gene: 3. The CDR3 DNA reads TGTGCCAGCAGTTACGGGACAGCCTATGGCTACACCTTC. Translated, it gives CASSYGTAYGYTF.

The V call is TRBV5-1, the J call TRBJ1-1; the D gene is possibly TRBD1 (5 bases). Trimming removed 0 bases from V and 10 bases from J, with 13 bases in between. CDR1 is SGHRS, CDR2 YFSETQ, per germline. CDR3 length: 13 residues. CDR3 region: CASSLDADRGAFF. DNA of the CDR3: TGCGCCAGCAGCTTGGATGCAGATAGGGGAGCTTTCTTT.

This chain links TRBV19 with TRBJ2-5; 9 nucleotides agree with TRBD1. The CDR3 runs to 15 residues. The J segment lost 4 bases and the V segment lost 3 bases, leaving 6 bases of the junction unmatched. Germline V lookup: CDR1 LNHDA, CDR2 SQIVND (reference sequence). This chain's CDR3 is CASSMGTGWAETQYF. The CDR3, as DNA: TGTGCCAGTAGTATGGGGACAGGGTGGGCAGAGACCCAGTACTTC.

J is TRBJ1-2 and V is TRBV7-2; TRBD1 is a possible D gene (6 bases). The CDR3 length is 16 residues. The V and J ends lost 5 bases and 0 bases respectively, with 16 bases between them. Per germline, CDR1 SGHTA and CDR2 FQGNSA. The CDR3 bases are TGTGCCAGCAGCGTCGACAGGAGCCCTTCTAACTATGGCTACACCTTC. Protein product: CASSVDRSPSNYGYTF.

The gene calls are TRBV6-1 and TRBJ1-4; no clear D. The CDR3 runs 15 residues. V lost 5 bases, J lost 8 bases, and 18 bases lay in between. Germline CDR1 is MNHNS and CDR2 is SASEGT. The CDR3 here is CASSSSGTEWEKLFF. The CDR3 DNA is TGTGCCAGCAGTAGTTCGGGTACGGAATGGGAAAAACTGTTTTTT.

This clone was found a few times. The chain combines TRBV5-1 with TRBJ1-3, with 7 positions matching TRBD1. In germline, CDR1 is SGHRS, CDR2 YFSETQ. V trimming: 8 bases; J trimming: 0 bases; junction bases outside the gene matches: 8. The length of the CDR3 is 15 residues. As DNA, the CDR3 is TGCGCCAGTCAATCCCAGGGGGGCTCTGGAAACACCATATATTTT. This gives the protein CASQSQGGSGNTIYF.

The chain combines TRBV11-2 with TRBJ2-7, with D perhaps matching TRBD2 (6 bases). V lost 1 base to trimming and J lost 3 bases, with 13 bases between them. The CDR3 has 15 amino acids. Germline values: CDR1 SGHAT, CDR2 FQNNGV. As DNA, the CDR3 is TGTGCCAGCAGCTTAGGGAGTGGAGGGGTCTACGAGCAGTACTTC. Amino acids: CASSLGSGGVYEQYF.

The V gene is TRBV7-3, the J gene TRBJ2-5; D might be TRBD2 (5 bases). Germline-derived CDR1 and CDR2 are SGHTA and FQGTGA. Trimming cost V 3 bases and J 2 bases, with 7 bases left between them. The CDR3 runs to 13 residues. The CDR3 DNA reads TGTGCCAGCAGCTTCAGAGGGCAAGAGACCCAGTACTTC. Translated: CASSFRGQETQYF.

This clone was seen a handful of times. The chain joins TRBV7-2 to TRBJ2-4; 8 bases line up with TRBD2. CDR3 length equals 17 residues. J was trimmed by 3 bases and V by 5 bases; bases with no gene match: 12. Per the germline V gene, CDR1 is SGHTA and CDR2 is FQGNSA. Here the CDR3 DNA reads TGTGCCAGCAGCGCCCCACGGGGGGGGAAAGGCAAAAACATTCAGTACTTC. Protein: CASSAPRGGKGKNIQYF. Full variable domain (missing parts from reference TRBV7-2 and TRBJ2-4): GAGVSQSPSNKVTEKGKDVELRCDPISGHTALYWYRQSLGQGLEFLIYFQGNSAPDKSGLPSDRFSAERTGGSVSTLTIQRTQQEDSAVYLCASSAPRGGKGKNIQYFGAGTRLSVL.

This clone was counted only a few times. The V gene is TRBV11-2, the J gene TRBJ1-1, with D possibly being TRBD1 (6 bases). This CDR3 spans 15 amino acids. V dropped 3 bases and J dropped 3 bases, with 14 bases sitting between them. The germline V gene encodes CDR1 SGHAT and CDR2 FQNNGV. The CDR3 DNA reads TGTGCCAGCAGCTTCGGGGCCCAGGGGTACACTGAAGCTTTCTTT. Encoded protein: CASSFGAQGYTEAFF. Full variable domain (outside the CDR3, taken from reference TRBV11-2 and TRBJ1-1): EAGVAQSPRYKIIEKRQSVAFWCNPISGHATLYWYQQILGQGPKLLIQFQNNGVVDDSQLPKDRFSAERLKGVDSTLKIQPAKLEDSAVYLCASSFGAQGYTEAFFGQGTRLTVV.

The rearrangement joins TRBV7-8 to TRBJ2-3, with a possible D match to TRBD2 (6 bases). Trimming shortened V by 0 bases and J by 5 bases, and 12 bases separated the two germline ends. Germline values: CDR1 SGHVS, CDR2 FQNEAQ. CDR3 length: 15 amino acids. CDR3 coding DNA: TGTGCCAGCAGCTTAGCGCTTTTGGAGGGAGATACGCAGTATTTT. It codes for CASSLALLEGDTQYF. The variable domain in full, completed from reference TRBV7-8 and TRBJ2-3, reads GAGVSQSPRYKVAKRGQDVALRCDPISGHVSLFWYQQALGQGPEFLTYFQNEAQLDKSGLPSDRFFAERPEGSVSTLKIQRTQQEDSAVYLCASSLALLEGDTQYFGPGTRLTVL.

This chain links TRBV5-6 with TRBJ2-3, with TRBD2 matching 10 bases. CDR3 length: 18 residues. CDR1 SGHDT and CDR2 YYEEEE come from the germline V gene. V shed 0 bases, J shed 0 bases, and the junction held 7 bases outside the gene matches. The CDR3 reads CASSLAGTSATSTDTQYF. In DNA, the CDR3 is TGTGCCAGCAGCTTGGCTGGGACTAGCGCCACTAGCACAGATACGCAGTATTTT. Full variable domain (missing parts from reference TRBV5-6 and TRBJ2-3): DAGVTQSPTHLIKTRGQQVTLRCSPKSGHDTVSWYQQALGQGPQFIFQYYEEEERQRGNFPDRFSGHQFPNYSSELNVNALLLGDSALYLCASSLAGTSATSTDTQYFGPGTRLTVL.

The chain combines TRBV2 with TRBJ1-1, with D maybe TRBD1 (5 bases). Germline CDR1 and CDR2: SNHLY and FYNNEI. The CDR3 extends over 14 amino acids. V gave up 6 bases and J gave up 4 bases, with 15 bases separating them. Here the CDR3 reads CASSGAGEITEAFF. CDR3 bases: TGTGCCAGCAGCGGGGCCGGCGAGATCACTGAAGCTTTCTTT.